This TCR beta chain was obtained from a study of response to subunit inactivated influenza vaccine. Findings and limits, study-wide: It was suggested by the authors that few new T cells are recruited by each seasonal influenza vaccination.

In TCRdb, the RT-PCR reads were re-called with MiXCR into one record per CDR3 protein. This sample carries around 790,000 distinct CDR3 sequences, less than 25% of them seen once, and the ten largest clones take more than 8.5%. Remarks on this clonotype: The antigen remains unidentified.

The CDR3 has 14 amino acids. Germline CDR1 and CDR2: MDHEN and SYDVKM. Trimming cost V 7 bases and J 0 bases, with 11 bases left between them. This chain uses TRBV28 with TRBJ2-3, with D perhaps given as TRBD1 or TRBD2 (5 bases each). The clonotype originates from a man aged 45-65 years who received an inactivated influenza vaccine. Sequencing used PBMCs from blood, obtained 4 to 6 days after vaccination. In nucleotides, the CDR3 is TGTGCCAGCAATACCGGGGCTAGCACAGATACGCAGTATTTT. Protein sequence: CASNTGASTDTQYF. Combining the CDR3 with reference TRBV28 and TRBJ2-3 gives the whole variable domain DVKVTQSSRYLVKRTGEKVFLECVQDMDHENMFWYRQDPGLGLRLIYFSYDVKMKEKGDIPEGYSVSREKKERFSLILESASTNQTSMYLCASNTGASTDTQYFGPGTRLTVL.